This T cell receptor (beta chain) is drawn from a study of blood T cell repertoires in COVID-19. V gave up 2 bases and J gave up 7 bases; unmatched junction bases: 3. This CDR3 region has 14 residues. CDR1 SGHTA and CDR2 FQGNSA come from the germline V gene. Enrolled through a virtual design, the participants were between roughly 18 and 90 years of age and came from 24 US areas. Assignments of participants to cohorts depended upon their own reported clinical history. The authors' processing: Nucleated cell number was recorded as an estimate derived from reference gene primer amplification. TCRdb's table, derived via immunoSEQ multiplex PCR, lists solely in-frame clones and lacks some. Clone size and the V and J calls come from that table; the DNA yielded D and trimming. This sample yields 300,000 to 350,000 clones, of which 85% to 95% are seen a single time; about 4.2% belongs to the top ten.

Sequenced: PBMCs or T cells enriched from blood (not recorded which). This TCR was recovered from a woman under 40 who had been exposed to COVID-19. This sequence joins TRBV7-2 and TRBJ1-4, with 8 bases fitting TRBD1. CDR3 DNA: TGTGCCAGCAGCTTAACAGGGGGAGGTGAAAAACTGTTTTTT. Translated: CASSLTGGGEKLFF.